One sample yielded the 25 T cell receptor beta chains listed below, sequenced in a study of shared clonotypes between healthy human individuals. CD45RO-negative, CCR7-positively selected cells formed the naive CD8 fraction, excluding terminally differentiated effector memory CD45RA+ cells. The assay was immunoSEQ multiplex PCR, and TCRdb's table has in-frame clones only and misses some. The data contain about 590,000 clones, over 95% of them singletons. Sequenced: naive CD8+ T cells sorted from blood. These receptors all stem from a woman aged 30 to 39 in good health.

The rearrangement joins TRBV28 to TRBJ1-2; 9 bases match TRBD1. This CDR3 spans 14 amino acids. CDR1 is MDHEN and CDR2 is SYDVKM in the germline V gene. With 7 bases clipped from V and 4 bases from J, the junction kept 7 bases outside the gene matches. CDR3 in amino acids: CASNRDRDVYGYTF. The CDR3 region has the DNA TGTGCCAGCAATCGGGACAGGGACGTCTATGGCTACACCTTC.

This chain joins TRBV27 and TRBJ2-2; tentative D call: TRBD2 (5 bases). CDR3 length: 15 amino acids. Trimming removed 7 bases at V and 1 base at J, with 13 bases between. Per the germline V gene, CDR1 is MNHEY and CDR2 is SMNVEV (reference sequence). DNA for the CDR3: TGTGCCAGCATGAGCCTAGGAGGGAACACCGGGGAGCTGTTTTTT. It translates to CASMSLGGNTGELFF.

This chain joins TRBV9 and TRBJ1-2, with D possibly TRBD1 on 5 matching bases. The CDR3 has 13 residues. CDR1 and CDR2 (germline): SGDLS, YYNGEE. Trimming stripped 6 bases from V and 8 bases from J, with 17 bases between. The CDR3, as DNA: TGTGCCAGCAACGCGGGGGGGTTACAGGGCTACACCTTC. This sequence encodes CASNAGGLQGYTF.

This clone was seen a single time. CDR3 region: CASTPSGTEQYF. The CDR3 DNA reads TGTGCCAGCACCCCTAGCGGGACCGAGCAGTACTTC. V and J are TRBV28 and TRBJ2-7; 9 nucleotides agree with TRBD2. With V trimmed by 7 bases and J by 6 bases, 4 bases remained unmatched. CDR3 length: 12 amino acids. Germline CDR1 and CDR2: MDHEN and SYDVKM. Variable domain in full (rest from reference TRBV28 and TRBJ2-7): DVKVTQSSRYLVKRTGEKVFLECVQDMDHENMFWYRQDPGLGLRLIYFSYDVKMKEKGDIPEGYSVSREKKERFSLILESASTNQTSMYLCASTPSGTEQYFGPGTRLTVT.

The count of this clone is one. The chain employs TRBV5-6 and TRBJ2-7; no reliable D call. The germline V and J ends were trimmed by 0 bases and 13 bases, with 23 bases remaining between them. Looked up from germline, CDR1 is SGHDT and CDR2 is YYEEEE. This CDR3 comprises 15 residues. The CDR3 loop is CASSLGQMRFGGIYF. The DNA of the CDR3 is TGTGCCAGCAGCTTGGGGCAGATGAGGTTCGGCGGAATTTACTTC.

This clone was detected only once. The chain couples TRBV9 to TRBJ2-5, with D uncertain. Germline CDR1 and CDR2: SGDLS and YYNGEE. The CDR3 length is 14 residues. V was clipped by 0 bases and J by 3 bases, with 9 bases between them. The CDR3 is CASSVARTEETQYF. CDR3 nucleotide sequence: TGTGCCAGCAGCGTAGCCAGGACCGAAGAGACCCAGTACTTC.

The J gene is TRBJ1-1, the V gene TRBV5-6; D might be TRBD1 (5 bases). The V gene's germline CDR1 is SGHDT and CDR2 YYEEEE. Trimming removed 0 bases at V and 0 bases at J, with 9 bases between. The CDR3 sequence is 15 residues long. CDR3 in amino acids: CASSLGWGMNTEAFF. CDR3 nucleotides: TGTGCCAGCAGCTTGGGATGGGGGATGAACACTGAAGCTTTCTTT. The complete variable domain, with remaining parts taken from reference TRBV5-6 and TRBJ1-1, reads DAGVTQSPTHLIKTRGQQVTLRCSPKSGHDTVSWYQQALGQGPQFIFQYYEEEERQRGNFPDRFSGHQFPNYSSELNVNALLLGDSALYLCASSLGWGMNTEAFFGQGTRLTVV.

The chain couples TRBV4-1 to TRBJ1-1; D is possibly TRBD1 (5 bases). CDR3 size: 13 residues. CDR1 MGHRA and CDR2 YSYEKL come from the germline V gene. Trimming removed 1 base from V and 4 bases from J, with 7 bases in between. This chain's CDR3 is CASSQVRVTEAFF. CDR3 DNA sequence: TGCGCCAGCAGCCAAGTCAGGGTCACTGAAGCTTTCTTT.

CDR3 DNA sequence: TGTGCCAGCAGTTTATGGTCTTTTCGGGCACCCACTTCCAATGAGCAGTTCTTC. Residues: CASSLWSFRAPTSNEQFF. V usage is TRBV28 and J usage is TRBJ2-1; D is uncertain. This CDR3 has 18 amino acids. The germline CDR1 and CDR2 sequences are MDHEN and SYDVKM. The V gene lost 0 bases and the J gene lost 6 bases, with 21 bases spanning the gap.

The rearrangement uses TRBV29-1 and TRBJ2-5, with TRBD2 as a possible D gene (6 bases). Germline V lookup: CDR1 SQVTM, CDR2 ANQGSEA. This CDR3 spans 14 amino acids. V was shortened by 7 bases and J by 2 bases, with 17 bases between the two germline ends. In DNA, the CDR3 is TGCAGCGCCCCTCTTGGCGGGGATCAAGAGACCCAGTACTTC. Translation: CSAPLGGDQETQYF.

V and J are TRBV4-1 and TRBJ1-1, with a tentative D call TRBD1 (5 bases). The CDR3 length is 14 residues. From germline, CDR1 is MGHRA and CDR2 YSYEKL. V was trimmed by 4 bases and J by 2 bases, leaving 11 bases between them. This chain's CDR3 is CASSPNRPNTEAFF. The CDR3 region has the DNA TGCGCCAGCAGCCCGAACAGGCCTAACACTGAAGCTTTCTTT.

Here the CDR3 reads CASSFYSEQYF. The CDR3, as DNA: TGTGCCAGCAGCTTTTACAGCGAGCAGTACTTC. The chain has TRBV7-8 and TRBJ2-7; D unclear. Germline V lookup: CDR1 SGHVS, CDR2 FQNEAQ. V was clipped by 3 bases and J by 6 bases, with 6 bases between them. The CDR3 runs to 11 residues.

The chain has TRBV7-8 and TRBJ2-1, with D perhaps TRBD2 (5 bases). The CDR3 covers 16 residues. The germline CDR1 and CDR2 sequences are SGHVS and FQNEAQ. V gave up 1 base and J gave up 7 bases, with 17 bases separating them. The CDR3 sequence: CASSLGYSDTRNEQFF. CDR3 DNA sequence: TGTGCCAGCAGCTTAGGTTACAGCGATACTAGGAATGAGCAGTTCTTC.

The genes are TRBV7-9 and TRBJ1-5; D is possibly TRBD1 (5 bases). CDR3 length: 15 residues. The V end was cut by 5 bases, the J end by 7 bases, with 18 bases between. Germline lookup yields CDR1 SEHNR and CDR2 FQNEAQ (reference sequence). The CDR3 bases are TGTGCCAGCAGCCGAGGGTCGGGCAGGGAGCAGCCCCAGCATTTT. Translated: CASSRGSGREQPQHF. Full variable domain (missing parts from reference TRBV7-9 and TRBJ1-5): DTGVSQNPRHKITKRGQNVTFRCDPISEHNRLYWYRQTLGQGPEFLTYFQNEAQLEKSRLLSDRFSAERPKGSFSTLEIQRTEQGDSAMYLCASSRGSGREQPQHFGDGTRLSIL.

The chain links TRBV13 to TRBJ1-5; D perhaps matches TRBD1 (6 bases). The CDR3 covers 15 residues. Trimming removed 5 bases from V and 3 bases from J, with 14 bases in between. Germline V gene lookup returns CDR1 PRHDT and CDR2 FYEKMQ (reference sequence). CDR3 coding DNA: TGTGCCAGCAGCCAATCCGGACAGCCCAATCAGCCCCAGCATTTT. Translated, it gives CASSQSGQPNQPQHF.

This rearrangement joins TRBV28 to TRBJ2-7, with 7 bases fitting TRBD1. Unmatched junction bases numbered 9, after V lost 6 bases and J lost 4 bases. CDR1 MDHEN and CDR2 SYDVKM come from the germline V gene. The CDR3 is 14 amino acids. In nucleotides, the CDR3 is TGTGCCAGCAGGTTTACAGGGGCTTTTTACGAGCAGTACTTC. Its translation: CASRFTGAFYEQYF. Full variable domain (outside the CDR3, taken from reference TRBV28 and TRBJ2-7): DVKVTQSSRYLVKRTGEKVFLECVQDMDHENMFWYRQDPGLGLRLIYFSYDVKMKEKGDIPEGYSVSREKKERFSLILESASTNQTSMYLCASRFTGAFYEQYFGPGTRLTVT.

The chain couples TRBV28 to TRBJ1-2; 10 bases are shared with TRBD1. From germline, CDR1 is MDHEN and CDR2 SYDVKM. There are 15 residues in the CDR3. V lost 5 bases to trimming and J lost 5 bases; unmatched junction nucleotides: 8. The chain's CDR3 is CASSDPTGGKYGYTF. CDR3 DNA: TGTGCCAGCAGTGACCCGACAGGGGGCAAATATGGCTACACCTTC.

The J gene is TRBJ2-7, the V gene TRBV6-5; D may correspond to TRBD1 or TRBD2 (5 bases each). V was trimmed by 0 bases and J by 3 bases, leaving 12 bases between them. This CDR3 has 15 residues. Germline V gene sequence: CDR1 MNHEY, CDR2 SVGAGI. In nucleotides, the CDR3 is TGTGCCAGCAGTTACTCTAAGGGACGGAGCTACGAGCAGTACTTC. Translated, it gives CASSYSKGRSYEQYF.

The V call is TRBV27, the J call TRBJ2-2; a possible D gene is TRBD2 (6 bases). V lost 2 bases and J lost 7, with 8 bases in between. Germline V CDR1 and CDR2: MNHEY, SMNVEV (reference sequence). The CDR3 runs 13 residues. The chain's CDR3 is CASSLAGLGELFF. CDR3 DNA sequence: TGTGCCAGCAGTTTAGCGGGGCTCGGGGAGCTGTTTTTT.

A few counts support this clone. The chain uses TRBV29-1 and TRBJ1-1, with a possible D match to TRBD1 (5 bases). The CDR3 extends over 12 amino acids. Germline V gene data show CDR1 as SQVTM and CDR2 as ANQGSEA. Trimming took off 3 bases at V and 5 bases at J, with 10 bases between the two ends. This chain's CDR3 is CSVDAGRTEAFF. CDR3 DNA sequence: TGCAGCGTTGACGCAGGGCGAACTGAAGCTTTCTTT.

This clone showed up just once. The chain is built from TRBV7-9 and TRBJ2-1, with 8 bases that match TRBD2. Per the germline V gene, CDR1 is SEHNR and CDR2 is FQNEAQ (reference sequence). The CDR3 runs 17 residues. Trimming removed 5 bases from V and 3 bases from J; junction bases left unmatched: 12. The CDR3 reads CASSPSVSGINYNEQFF. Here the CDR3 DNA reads TGTGCCAGCAGCCCGTCGGTTAGCGGGATCAACTACAATGAGCAGTTCTTC. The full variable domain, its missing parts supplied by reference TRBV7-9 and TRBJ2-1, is DTGVSQNPRHKITKRGQNVTFRCDPISEHNRLYWYRQTLGQGPEFLTYFQNEAQLEKSRLLSDRFSAERPKGSFSTLEIQRTEQGDSAMYLCASSPSVSGINYNEQFFGPGTRLTVL.

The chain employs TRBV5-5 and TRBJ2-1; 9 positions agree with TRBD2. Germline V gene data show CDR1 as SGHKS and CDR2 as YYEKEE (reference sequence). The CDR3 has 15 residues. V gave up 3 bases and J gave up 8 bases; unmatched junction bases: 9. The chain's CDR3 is CASSSTGTSIYEQFF. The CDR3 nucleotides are TGTGCCAGCAGCTCTACCGGGACTAGCATCTATGAGCAGTTCTTC.

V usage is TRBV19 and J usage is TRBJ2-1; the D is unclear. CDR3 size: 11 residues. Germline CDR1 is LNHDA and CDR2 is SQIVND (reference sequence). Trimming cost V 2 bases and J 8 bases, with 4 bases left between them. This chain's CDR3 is CASSILHEQFF. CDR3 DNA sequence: TGTGCCAGTAGTATATTACATGAGCAGTTCTTC.

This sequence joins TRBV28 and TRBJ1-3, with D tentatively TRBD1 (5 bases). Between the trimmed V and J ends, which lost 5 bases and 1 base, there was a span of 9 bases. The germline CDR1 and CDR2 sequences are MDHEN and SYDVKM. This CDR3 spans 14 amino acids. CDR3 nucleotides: TGTGCCAGCAGTCCGGGACTATCTGGAAACACCATATATTTT. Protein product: CASSPGLSGNTIYF.

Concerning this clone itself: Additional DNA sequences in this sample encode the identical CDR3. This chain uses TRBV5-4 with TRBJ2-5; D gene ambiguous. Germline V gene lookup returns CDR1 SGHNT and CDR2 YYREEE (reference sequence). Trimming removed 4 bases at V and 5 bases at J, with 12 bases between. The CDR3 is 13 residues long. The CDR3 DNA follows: TGTGCCAGCAGCCCCGAGGCCGGGGAGACCCAGTACTTC. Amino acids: CASSPEAGETQYF.